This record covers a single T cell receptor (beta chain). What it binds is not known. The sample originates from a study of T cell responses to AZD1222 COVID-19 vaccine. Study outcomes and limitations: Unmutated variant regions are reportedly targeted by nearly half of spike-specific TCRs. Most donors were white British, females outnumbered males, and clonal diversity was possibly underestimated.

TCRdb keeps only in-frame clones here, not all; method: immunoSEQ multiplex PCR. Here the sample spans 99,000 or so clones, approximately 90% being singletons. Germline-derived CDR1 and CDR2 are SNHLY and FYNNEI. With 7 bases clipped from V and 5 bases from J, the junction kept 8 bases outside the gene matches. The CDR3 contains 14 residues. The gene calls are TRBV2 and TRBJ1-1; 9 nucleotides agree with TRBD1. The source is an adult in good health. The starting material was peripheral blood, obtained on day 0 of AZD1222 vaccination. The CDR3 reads CASTPDRGVTEAFF. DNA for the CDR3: TGTGCCAGCACCCCAGACAGGGGGGTAACTGAAGCTTTCTTT.